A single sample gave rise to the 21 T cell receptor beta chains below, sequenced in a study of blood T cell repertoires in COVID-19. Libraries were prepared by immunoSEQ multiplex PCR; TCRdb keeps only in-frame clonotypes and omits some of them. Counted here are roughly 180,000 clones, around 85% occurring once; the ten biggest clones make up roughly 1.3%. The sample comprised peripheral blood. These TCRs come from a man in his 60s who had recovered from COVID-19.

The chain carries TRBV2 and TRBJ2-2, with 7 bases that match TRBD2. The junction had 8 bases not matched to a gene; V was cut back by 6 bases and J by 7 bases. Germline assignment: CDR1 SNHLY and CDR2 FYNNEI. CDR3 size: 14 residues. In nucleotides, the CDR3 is TGTGCCAGCAGATCTCGGGACTACGGCGGGGAGCTGTTTTTT. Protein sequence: CASRSRDYGGELFF.

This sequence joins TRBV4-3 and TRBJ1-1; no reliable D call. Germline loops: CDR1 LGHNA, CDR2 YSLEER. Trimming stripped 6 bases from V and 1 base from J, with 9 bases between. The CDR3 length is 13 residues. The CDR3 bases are TGCGCCAGCAGACTATCGGGGAACACTGAAGCTTTCTTT. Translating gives CASRLSGNTEAFF.

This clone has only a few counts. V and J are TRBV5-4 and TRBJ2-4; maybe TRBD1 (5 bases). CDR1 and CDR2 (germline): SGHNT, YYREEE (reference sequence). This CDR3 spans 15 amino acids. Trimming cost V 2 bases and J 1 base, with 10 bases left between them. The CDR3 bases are TGTGCCAGCAGCTTTCAGGGTGTTGCCAAAAACATTCAGTACTTC. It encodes CASSFQGVAKNIQYF.

The CDR3 sequence: CASRRASGYNEQFF. DNA of the CDR3: TGTGCCAGCCGTAGGGCTAGCGGTTACAATGAGCAGTTCTTC. This chain links TRBV19 with TRBJ2-1, with 7 bases that match TRBD2. Germline assignment: CDR1 LNHDA and CDR2 SQIVND (reference sequence). Losses at the gene ends were 9 bases for V and 4 bases for J; bases not matched to a gene: 9. CDR3 size: 14 residues.

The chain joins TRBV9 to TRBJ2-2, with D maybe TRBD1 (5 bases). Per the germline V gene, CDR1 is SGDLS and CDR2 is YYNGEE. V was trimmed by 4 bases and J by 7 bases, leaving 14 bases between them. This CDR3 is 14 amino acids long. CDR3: CASSPGSAGGELFF. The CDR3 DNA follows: TGTGCCAGCAGCCCAGGGTCGGCCGGCGGGGAGCTGTTTTTT.

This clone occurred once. DNA of the CDR3: TGTGCCAGCAGTTCTCGGACTAGCGGGGGGGCCGGTACCGGGGAGCTGTTTTTT. Encoded protein: CASSSRTSGGAGTGELFF. This chain joins TRBV6-2 or TRBV6-3 and TRBJ2-2, with 15 bases fitting TRBD2. The V gene's germline CDR1 is MNHEY and CDR2 SVGEGT. V shed 4 bases, J shed 5 bases, and the junction held 8 bases outside the gene matches. The CDR3 consists of 18 residues.

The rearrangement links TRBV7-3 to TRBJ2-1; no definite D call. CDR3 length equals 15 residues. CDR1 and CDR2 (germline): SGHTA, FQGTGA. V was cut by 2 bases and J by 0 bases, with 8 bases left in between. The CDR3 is CASSLLGSSYNEQFF. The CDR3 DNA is TGTGCCAGCAGCTTATTGGGCAGCTCCTACAATGAGCAGTTCTTC.

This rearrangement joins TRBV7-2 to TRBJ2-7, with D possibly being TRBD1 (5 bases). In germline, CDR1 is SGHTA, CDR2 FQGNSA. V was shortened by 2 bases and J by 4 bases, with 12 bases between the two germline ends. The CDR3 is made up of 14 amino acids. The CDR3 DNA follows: TGTGCCAGCAGCTTACCGACAGTTGAATACGAGCAGTACTTC. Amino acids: CASSLPTVEYEQYF.

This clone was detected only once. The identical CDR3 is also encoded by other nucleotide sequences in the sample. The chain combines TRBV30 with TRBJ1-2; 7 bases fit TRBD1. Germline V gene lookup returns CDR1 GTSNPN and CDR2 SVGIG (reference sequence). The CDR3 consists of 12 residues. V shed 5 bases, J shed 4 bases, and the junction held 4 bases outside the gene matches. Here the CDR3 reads CAWSQGGYGYTF. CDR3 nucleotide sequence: TGTGCCTGGTCTCAGGGGGGCTATGGCTACACCTTC.

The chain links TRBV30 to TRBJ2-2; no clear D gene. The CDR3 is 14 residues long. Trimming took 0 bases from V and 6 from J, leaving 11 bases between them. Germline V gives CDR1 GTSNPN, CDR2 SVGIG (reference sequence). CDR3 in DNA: TGTGCCTGGAGTGTTCGACTCCCGGCCGGGGAGCTGTTTTTT. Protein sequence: CAWSVRLPAGELFF.

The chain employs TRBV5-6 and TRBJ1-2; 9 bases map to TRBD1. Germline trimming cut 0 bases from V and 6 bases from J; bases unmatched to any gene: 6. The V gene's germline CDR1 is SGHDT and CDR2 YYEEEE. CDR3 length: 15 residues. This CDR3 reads CASSLVGQGGNGYTF. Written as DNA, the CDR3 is TGTGCCAGCAGCTTGGTGGGACAGGGCGGAAATGGCTACACCTTC.

This chain's CDR3 is CASSYLGGTEAFF. CDR3 bases: TGTGCCAGCAGCTATCTAGGGGGCACTGAAGCTTTCTTT. The chain links TRBV5-4 to TRBJ1-1; a weak D match, TRBD1 (6 bases). Trimming pared 3 bases from V and 4 bases from J, leaving 10 bases between. The CDR3 sequence is 13 residues long. The V gene's germline CDR1 is SGHNT and CDR2 YYREEE (reference sequence).

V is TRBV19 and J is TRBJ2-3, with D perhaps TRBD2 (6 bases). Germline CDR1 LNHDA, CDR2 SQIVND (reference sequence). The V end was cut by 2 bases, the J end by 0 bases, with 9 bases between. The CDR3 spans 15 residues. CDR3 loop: CASSIKAGSTDTQYF. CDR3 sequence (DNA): TGTGCCAGTAGTATAAAGGCGGGAAGCACAGATACGCAGTATTTT.

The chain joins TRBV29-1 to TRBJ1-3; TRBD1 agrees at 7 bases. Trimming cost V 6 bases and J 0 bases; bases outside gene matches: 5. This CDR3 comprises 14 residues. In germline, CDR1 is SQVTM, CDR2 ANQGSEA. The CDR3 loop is CSVGGQDSGNTIYF. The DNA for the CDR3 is TGCAGCGTAGGTGGACAGGACTCTGGAAACACCATATATTTT. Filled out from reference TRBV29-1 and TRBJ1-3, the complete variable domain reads SAVISQKPSRDICQRGTSLTIQCQVDSQVTMMFWYRQQPGQSLTLIATANQGSEATYESGFVIDKFPISRPNLTFSTLTVSNMSPEDSSIYLCSVGGQDSGNTIYFGEGSWLTVV.

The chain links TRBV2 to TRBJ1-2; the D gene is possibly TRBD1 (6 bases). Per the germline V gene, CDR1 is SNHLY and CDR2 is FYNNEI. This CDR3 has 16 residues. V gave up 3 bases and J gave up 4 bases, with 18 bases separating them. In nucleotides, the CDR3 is TGTGCCAGCAGTGATATAGGGCGACAGGTACCCTATGGCTACACCTTC. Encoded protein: CASSDIGRQVPYGYTF.

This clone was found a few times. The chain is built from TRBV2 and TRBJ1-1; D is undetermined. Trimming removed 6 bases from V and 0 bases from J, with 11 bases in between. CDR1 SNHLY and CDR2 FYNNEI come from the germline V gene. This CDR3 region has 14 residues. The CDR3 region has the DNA TGTGCCAGCAGGCCCGTGGCAGTGAACACTGAAGCTTTCTTT. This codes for CASRPVAVNTEAFF.

Here the CDR3 reads CASSSSVVNQPQHF. The CDR3 bases are TGTGCCAGTAGTAGTTCGGTGGTAAATCAGCCCCAGCATTTT. This chain joins TRBV19 and TRBJ1-5; no definite D call. This CDR3 comprises 14 residues. Looked up from germline, CDR1 is LNHDA and CDR2 is SQIVND (reference sequence). Trimming removed 4 bases at V and 4 bases at J, with 11 bases between. Together with reference TRBV19 and TRBJ1-5, the CDR3 gives the full variable domain: DGGITQSPKYLFRKEGQNVTLSCEQNLNHDAMYWYRQDPGQGLRLIYYSQIVNDFQKGDIAEGYSVSREKKESFPLTVTSAQKNPTAFYLCASSSSVVNQPQHFGDGTRLSIL.

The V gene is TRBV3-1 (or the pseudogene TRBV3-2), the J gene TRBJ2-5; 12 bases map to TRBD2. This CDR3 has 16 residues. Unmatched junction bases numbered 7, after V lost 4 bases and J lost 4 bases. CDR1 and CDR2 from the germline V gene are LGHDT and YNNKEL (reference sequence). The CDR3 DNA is TGTGCCAGCAGCCGAAGACTAGCGGGGGTGGGAGAGACCCAGTACTTC. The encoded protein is CASSRRLAGVGETQYF.

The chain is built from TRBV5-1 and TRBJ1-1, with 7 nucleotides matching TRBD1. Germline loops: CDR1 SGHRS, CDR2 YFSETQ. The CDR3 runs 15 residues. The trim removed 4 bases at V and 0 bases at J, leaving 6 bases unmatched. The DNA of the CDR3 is TGCGCCAGCAGCGACTTACAGGGGCTGAACACTGAAGCTTTCTTT. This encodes CASSDLQGLNTEAFF.

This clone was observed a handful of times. The CDR3 loop is CASARETNTEAFF. In DNA form, the CDR3 reads TGTGCCAGCGCTAGGGAGACGAACACTGAAGCTTTCTTT. The chain links TRBV6-4 to TRBJ1-1; the D is unclear. Per the germline V gene, CDR1 is MRHNA and CDR2 is SNTAGT. V was trimmed by 8 bases and J by 1 base, leaving 11 bases between them. CDR3 size: 13 residues.

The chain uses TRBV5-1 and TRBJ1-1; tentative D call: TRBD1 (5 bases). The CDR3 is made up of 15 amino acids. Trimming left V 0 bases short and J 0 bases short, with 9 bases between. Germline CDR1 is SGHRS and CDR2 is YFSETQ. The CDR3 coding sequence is TGCGCCAGCAGCTTGGCTCCAGGGATGAACACTGAAGCTTTCTTT. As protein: CASSLAPGMNTEAFF.